The clone carrying this TCR beta chain was recorded many times. Its antigen is not identified. TCRdb used MiXCR to reprocess the RACE reads, holding one entry per CDR3 protein. There are 350,000 to 450,000 distinct CDR3 sequences in the sample; 4.5% to 6% occur only once, and roughly 2.6% lies in the top ten. This CDR3 has 18 amino acids. Time point reported: pre-sensitization, week 0. Treatment meaning: therapeutic diphenylcyclopropenone sensitization with weekly scalp DPC. The data were taken from a study of human T cells and chemical hapten exposure. Study observations and caveats: Compared with pre-sensitization or healthy control sets, expanded TCRs clustered more.

The chain has TRBV21-1 and TRBJ2-3; the table calls TRBD1, which could not be checked here. TRBV21-1 is listed as a pseudogene. This receptor was taken from a woman in her 50s with alopecia areata. Some clones in this sample may be carry-over from other donors' samples. The specimen was whole blood, collected in connection with sensitization to the hapten diphenylcyclopropenone (DPC). The CDR3 spells CASSKRNGGLPLADTQYF. The CDR3 region has the DNA TGTGCCAGCAGCAAAAGGAACGGGGGGCTCCCGTTGGCAGATACGCAGTATTTT.